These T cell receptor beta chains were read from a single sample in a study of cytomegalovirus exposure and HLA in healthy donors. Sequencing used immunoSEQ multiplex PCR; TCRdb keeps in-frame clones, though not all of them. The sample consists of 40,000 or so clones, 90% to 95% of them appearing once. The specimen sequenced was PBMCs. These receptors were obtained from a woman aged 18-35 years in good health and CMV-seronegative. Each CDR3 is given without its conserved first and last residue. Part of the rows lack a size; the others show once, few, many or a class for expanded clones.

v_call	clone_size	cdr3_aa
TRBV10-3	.	ALSSLAGNTGELF
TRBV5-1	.	ASSPTGQLEAF
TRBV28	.	ASRYLAVLGEQY
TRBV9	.	ASSESGRFTDTQY
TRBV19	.	ASSISGTGFNEKLF
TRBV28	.	ASMRTGNLDEQY
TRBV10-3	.	AISESRAAAEAF
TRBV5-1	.	ASGEDRQNEQY
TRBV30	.	AWIRDRYRASGANVLT
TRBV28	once	ASETGRETQY
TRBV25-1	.	ASSGAKQGFDTEAF
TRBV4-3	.	ASSQLRDRASDTQY
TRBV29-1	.	SVRHTLNTEAF
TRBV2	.	ASSLLAGGPGEQF
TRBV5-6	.	ASGQGIVLTGELF
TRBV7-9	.	SSSLSPLDEQY
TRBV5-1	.	ASSFWTETDTQY
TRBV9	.	ASSVASGRALRNEQF
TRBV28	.	AKLGVGRMNTEAF
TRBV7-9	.	ASSLHLTQTSGIGEQY
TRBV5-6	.	ASSLVGDQPQH
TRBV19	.	ASSIRQGATDTQY
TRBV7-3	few	ASSFFSGSTDTQY
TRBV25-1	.	ASSEFRGTGETQY
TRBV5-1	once	ASSLAAYEQY
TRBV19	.	ASRSGRNEQF
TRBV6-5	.	ASTGGGITEAF
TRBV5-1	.	ASSPGTASYEQY
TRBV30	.	AWSVSDRVGGYT
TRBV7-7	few	ASSITGFQETQY
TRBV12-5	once	ASGLGAGDSSTDTQY
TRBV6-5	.	ASSLGQTSNQPQH
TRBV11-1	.	ASSPWGPGTGLNEQF
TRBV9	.	ASSSGTGGDGYT
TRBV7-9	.	SSSNVGVEQY
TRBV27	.	ASSLRSPYEQY
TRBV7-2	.	ASSSTRDRDTDTQY
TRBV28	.	ASSFGNSGSQETQY
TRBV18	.	ASSPIGGLMSRNSPLH
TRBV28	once	ASSRPAGLSGRTYEQY
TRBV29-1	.	SVERGLRVGYT
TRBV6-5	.	ASSYGGSYNEQF
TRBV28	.	ASSFTGLSGQSYEQY
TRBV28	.	ASSPGTGGSNEQF
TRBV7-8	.	ASTPQGGRNQPQH
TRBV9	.	ASSVQGANSPLH
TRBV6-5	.	ASSYSGQDTEAF
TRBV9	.	ASSPIAKSGSYNEQF
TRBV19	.	ASVPRAYTEAF
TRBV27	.	ASSPTLGGEGEQY
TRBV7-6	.	ASRKGQDYGNTIY
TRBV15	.	ATSSTNTGNGYT
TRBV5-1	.	ASSLFREGEETQY
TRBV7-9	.	ASSSRLTGWDEQY
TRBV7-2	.	ASSFAVGRETQY
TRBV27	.	ASKRDREQTEAF
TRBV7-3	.	ASSLVGGSDEQY
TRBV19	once	ASSLRDRGHNEQY
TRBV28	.	ASSSPGLAGYNEQF